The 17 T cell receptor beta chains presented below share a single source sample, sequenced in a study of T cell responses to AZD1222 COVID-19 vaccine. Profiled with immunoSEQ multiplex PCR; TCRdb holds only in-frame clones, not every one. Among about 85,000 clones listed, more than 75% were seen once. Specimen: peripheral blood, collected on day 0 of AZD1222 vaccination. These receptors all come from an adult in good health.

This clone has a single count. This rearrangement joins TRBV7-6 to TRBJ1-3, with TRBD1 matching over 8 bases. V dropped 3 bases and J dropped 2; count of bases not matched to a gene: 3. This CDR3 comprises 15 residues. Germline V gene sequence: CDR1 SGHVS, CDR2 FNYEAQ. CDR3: CASSFGQGAGNTIYF. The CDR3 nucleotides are TGTGCCAGCAGCTTCGGACAGGGCGCTGGAAACACCATATATTTT.

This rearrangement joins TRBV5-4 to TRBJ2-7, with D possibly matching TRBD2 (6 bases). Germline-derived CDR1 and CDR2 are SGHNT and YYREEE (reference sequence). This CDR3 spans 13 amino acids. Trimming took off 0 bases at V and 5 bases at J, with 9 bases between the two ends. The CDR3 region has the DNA TGTGCCAGCAGCTTGGGGACTACGAACGAGCAGTACTTC. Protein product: CASSLGTTNEQYF.

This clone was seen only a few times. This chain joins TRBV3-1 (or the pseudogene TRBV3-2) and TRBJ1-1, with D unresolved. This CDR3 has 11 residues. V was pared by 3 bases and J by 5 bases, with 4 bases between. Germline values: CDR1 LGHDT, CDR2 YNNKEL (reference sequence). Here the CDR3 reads CASSHGTEAFF. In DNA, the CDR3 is TGTGCCAGCAGCCATGGAACTGAAGCTTTCTTT.

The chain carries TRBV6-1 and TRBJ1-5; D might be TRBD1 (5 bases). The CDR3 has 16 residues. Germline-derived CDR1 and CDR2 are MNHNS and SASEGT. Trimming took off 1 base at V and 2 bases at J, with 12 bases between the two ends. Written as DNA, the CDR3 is TGTGCCAGCAGTGAAGAGTGGGCAGGGCGCAATCAGCCCCAGCATTTT. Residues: CASSEEWAGRNQPQHF.

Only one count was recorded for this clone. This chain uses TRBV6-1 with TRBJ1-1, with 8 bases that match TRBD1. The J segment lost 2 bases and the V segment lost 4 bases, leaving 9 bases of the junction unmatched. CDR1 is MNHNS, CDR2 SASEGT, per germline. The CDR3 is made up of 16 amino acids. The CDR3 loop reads CASSAPTGVSNTEAFF. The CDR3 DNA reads TGTGCCAGCAGTGCCCCGACAGGGGTGTCCAACACTGAAGCTTTCTTT.

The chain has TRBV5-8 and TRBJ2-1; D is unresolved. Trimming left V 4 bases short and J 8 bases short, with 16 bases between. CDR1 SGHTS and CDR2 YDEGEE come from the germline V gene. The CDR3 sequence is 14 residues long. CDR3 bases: TGTGCCAGCAGCGGGCGGACCTACCTGGATGAGCAGTTCTTC. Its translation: CASSGRTYLDEQFF.

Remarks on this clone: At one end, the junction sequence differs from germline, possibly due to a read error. The CDR3 protein is CASSLRPGTGNAEAFF. CDR3 DNA: TGTGCCAGCAGTCTCCGACCCGGGACTGGGAACGCTGAAGCTTTCTTT. The rearrangement links TRBV28 to TRBJ1-1; the D gene is possibly TRBD1 (5 bases). This CDR3 has 16 amino acids. Germline assignment: CDR1 MDHEN and CDR2 SYDVKM.

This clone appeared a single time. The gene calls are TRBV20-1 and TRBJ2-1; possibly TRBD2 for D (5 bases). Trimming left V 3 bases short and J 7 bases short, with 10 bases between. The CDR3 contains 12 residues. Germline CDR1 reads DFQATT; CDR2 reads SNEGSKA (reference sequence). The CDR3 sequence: CSASPTRNEQFF. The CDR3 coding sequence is TGCAGTGCTAGTCCCACTAGGAATGAGCAGTTCTTC.

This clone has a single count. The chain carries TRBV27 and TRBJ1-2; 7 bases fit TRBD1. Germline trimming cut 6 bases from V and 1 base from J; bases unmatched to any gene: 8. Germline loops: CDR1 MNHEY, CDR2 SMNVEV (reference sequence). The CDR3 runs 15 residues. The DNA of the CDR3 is TGTGCCAGCAGGCCTCAGGGGGGGGTTAACTATGGCTACACCTTC. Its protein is CASRPQGGVNYGYTF.

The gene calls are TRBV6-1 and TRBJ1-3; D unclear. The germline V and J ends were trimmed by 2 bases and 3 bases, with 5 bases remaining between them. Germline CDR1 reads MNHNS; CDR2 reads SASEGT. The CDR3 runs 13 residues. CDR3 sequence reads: CASSEFGGNTIYF. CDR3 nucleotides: TGTGCCAGCAGTGAATTCGGTGGAAACACCATATATTTT.

CDR3 bases: TGTGCCAGCAGCCGAGGGGGTTGGACTGAAGCTTTCTTT. This codes for CASSRGGWTEAFF. The genes are TRBV28 and TRBJ1-1, with D possibly matching TRBD1 (6 bases). CDR3 size: 13 residues. Per the germline V gene, CDR1 is MDHEN and CDR2 is SYDVKM. With 6 bases removed from V and 5 bases from J, the gap between germline ends came to 13 bases. The full variable domain, completed using reference TRBV28 and TRBJ1-1, is DVKVTQSSRYLVKRTGEKVFLECVQDMDHENMFWYRQDPGLGLRLIYFSYDVKMKEKGDIPEGYSVSREKKERFSLILESASTNQTSMYLCASSRGGWTEAFFGQGTRLTVV.

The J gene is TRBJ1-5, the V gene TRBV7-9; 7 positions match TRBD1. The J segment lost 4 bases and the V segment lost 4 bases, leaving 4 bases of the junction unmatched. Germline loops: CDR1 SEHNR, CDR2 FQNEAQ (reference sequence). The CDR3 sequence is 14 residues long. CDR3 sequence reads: CASSSNRGNQPQHF. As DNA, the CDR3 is TGTGCCAGCAGCTCCAACAGGGGTAATCAGCCCCAGCATTTT.

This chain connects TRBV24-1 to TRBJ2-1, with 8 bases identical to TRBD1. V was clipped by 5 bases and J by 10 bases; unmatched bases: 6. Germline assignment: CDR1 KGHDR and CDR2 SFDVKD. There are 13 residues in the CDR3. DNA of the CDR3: TGTGCCACCAGTGCAGTGGACAGGGCCGAGCAGTTCTTC. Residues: CATSAVDRAEQFF.

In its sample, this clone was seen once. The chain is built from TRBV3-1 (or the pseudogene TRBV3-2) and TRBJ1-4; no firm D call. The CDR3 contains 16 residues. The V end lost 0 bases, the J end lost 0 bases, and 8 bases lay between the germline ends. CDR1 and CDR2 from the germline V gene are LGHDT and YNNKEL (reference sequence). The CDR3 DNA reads TGTGCCAGCAGCCAAGATCTGGCAACAACTAATGAAAAACTGTTTTTT. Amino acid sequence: CASSQDLATTNEKLFF.

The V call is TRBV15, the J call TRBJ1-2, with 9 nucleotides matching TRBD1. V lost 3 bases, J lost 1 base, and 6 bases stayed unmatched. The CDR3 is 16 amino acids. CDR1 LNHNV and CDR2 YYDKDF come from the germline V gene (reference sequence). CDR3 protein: CATSRPPGQGNYGYTF. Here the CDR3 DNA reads TGTGCCACCAGCAGGCCCCCGGGACAGGGTAACTATGGCTACACCTTC.

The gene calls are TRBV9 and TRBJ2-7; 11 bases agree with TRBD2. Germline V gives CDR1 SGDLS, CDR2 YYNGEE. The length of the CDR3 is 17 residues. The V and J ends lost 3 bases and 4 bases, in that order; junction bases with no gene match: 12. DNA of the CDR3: TGTGCCAGCAGCGGAGACTCCGGGACTAGCGGACGATACGAGCAGTACTTC. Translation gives CASSGDSGTSGRYEQYF.

CDR3 sequence reads: CASRAGTGFWGYTF. CDR3 bases: TGTGCCAGCAGGGCCGGGACAGGGTTTTGGGGCTACACCTTC. V usage is TRBV28 and J usage is TRBJ1-2; 9 nucleotides line up with TRBD1. The CDR3 sequence is 14 residues long. The V and J ends lost 6 bases and 8 bases, in that order; junction bases with no gene match: 10. Germline CDR1 is MDHEN and CDR2 is SYDVKM.